This TCR beta chain was recovered during a study of shared clonotypes between healthy human individuals. General observations from the study: In a handful of donors, roughly 5.2% of naive CD4 clonotypes appeared in common.

Within Nashville, Tennessee resided all donors, each a Caucasian adult. Subsets obtained from CD4+ cells comprised CD45RA+ naive and CD45RA-negative memory cells. TCRdb's copy holds only in-frame clones and misses some; the assay was immunoSEQ multiplex PCR. The repertoire holds about a million clones, with approximately 80% as singletons. Note on this clone: Antigen unknown.

Sequencing was performed on memory CD4+ T cells sorted from blood. The subset denotes: CD45RA-negative fraction. This receptor was obtained from a man aged 18 to 29 in good health.

CDR3: CASSYGQGAFGYTF. The CDR3 DNA sequence: TGTGCCAGCAGTTACGGGCAGGGGGCATTTGGCTACACCTTC. This chain joins TRBV6-6 and TRBJ1-2, with 8 bases that match TRBD1. Germline lookup yields CDR1 MNHNY and CDR2 SVGAGI (reference sequence). This CDR3 comprises 14 residues. Unmatched junction bases numbered 6, after V lost 2 bases and J lost 7 bases.